Below, 24 T cell receptor beta chains from the same sample are listed, as sequenced in a study of monozygotic twins with inflammatory bowel disease. Each CDR3 protein gets one entry in TCRdb, which reprocessed the 5' RACE reads and gives no DNA. In all, the sample yields 110,000 to 150,000 distinct CDR3 sequences. The sequenced material came from blood. The receptors stem from a human donor with ulcerative colitis or Crohn's disease, or a healthy co-twin of an affected twin (not recorded which).

The V gene is TRBV20-1, the J gene TRBJ1-2; the D call from TCRdb, TRBD1, cannot be confirmed without DNA. Looked up from germline, CDR1 is DFQATT and CDR2 is SNEGSKA (reference sequence). This CDR3 spans 14 amino acids. The CDR3 loop reads CSAPSRGADYGYTF.

The chain joins TRBV5-1 to TRBJ2-2; the D call from TCRdb, TRBD1, cannot be confirmed without DNA. CDR1 and CDR2 from the germline V gene are SGHRS and YFSETQ. This CDR3 has 15 residues. The CDR3 reads CASSLVQGNTGELFF. Complete variable domain (other parts from reference TRBV5-1 and TRBJ2-2): KAGVTQTPRYLIKTRGQQVTLSCSPISGHRSVSWYQQTPGQGLQFLFEYFSETQRNKGNFPGRFSGRQFSNSRSEMNVSTLELGDSALYLCASSLVQGNTGELFFGEGSRLTVL.

This sequence joins TRBV6-1 and TRBJ2-7; lacking DNA, the TRBD1 call made by TCRdb goes unchecked. Germline loops: CDR1 MNHNS, CDR2 SASEGT. This CDR3 has 16 amino acids. CDR3 sequence: CASSRTTGGLTYEQYF.

The chain links TRBV7-3 to TRBJ1-1; with no DNA, the TCRdb D assignment of TRBD1 cannot be verified. Germline values: CDR1 SGHTA, CDR2 FQGTGA. CDR3 size: 15 residues. CDR3 region: CASSLKGTGNTEAFF. Full variable domain (outside the CDR3, taken from reference TRBV7-3 and TRBJ1-1): GAGVSQTPSNKVTEKGKYVELRCDPISGHTALYWYRQSLGQGPEFLIYFQGTGAADDSGLPNDRFFAVRPEGSVSTLKIQRTERGDSAVYLCASSLKGTGNTEAFFGQGTRLTVV.

The chain has TRBV3-1 and TRBJ1-2; the TCRdb D gene call, TRBD1, has no DNA to confirm it. The germline CDR1 and CDR2 sequences are LGHDT and YNNKEL (reference sequence). This CDR3 has 16 amino acids. CDR3 protein: CASSQPGQIPNYGYTF.

CDR3 region: CSARDGRELYEQYF. V usage is TRBV20-1 and J usage is TRBJ2-7; the D gene TCRdb calls, TRBD2, cannot be checked with no DNA. This CDR3 spans 14 amino acids. Germline values: CDR1 DFQATT, CDR2 SNEGSKA (reference sequence).

This chain connects TRBV5-1 to TRBJ1-5. This CDR3 spans 16 amino acids. Per germline, CDR1 SGHRS and CDR2 YFSETQ. The CDR3: CASRLDGGLSNQPQHF.

The chain links TRBV9 to TRBJ2-5; the D call of TRBD2 rests on TCRdb alone, since no DNA is present to check it. The germline V gene encodes CDR1 SGDLS and CDR2 YYNGEE. CDR3 length equals 13 residues. CDR3 residues: CASSEMGEETQYF.

The chain uses TRBV19 and TRBJ1-1; without DNA, the TCRdb call of TRBD1 cannot be checked. From germline, CDR1 is LNHDA and CDR2 SQIVND (reference sequence). This CDR3 is 15 amino acids long. CDR3 in amino acids: CASSRVGFPSTEAFF.

This chain connects TRBV12-3 or TRBV12-4 to TRBJ2-7; the TCRdb call, TRBD2, lacks DNA for checking. The CDR3 runs to 17 residues. CDR3 in amino acids: CASSAAKGLAGSYEQYF.

The V gene is TRBV5-5, the J gene TRBJ2-5; TCRdb's D call, TRBD1, is unchecked because there is no DNA. Germline V lookup: CDR1 SGHKS, CDR2 YYEKEE (reference sequence). The CDR3 is 14 amino acids. This CDR3 reads CASSLRGDQETQYF.

The chain joins TRBV11-2 to TRBJ2-4; TCRdb reports TRBD2, a call that lacks DNA to check it against. The germline V gene has CDR1 SGHAT and CDR2 FQNNGV. This CDR3 has 18 residues. CDR3 sequence: CASSPGLAEPLAKNIQYF. The variable domain in full, with the rest retrieved from reference TRBV11-2 and TRBJ2-4, is EAGVAQSPRYKIIEKRQSVAFWCNPISGHATLYWYQQILGQGPKLLIQFQNNGVVDDSQLPKDRFSAERLKGVDSTLKIQPAKLEDSAVYLCASSPGLAEPLAKNIQYFGAGTRLSVL.

V is TRBV24-1 and J is TRBJ1-5. CDR3 size: 16 residues. Germline V gives CDR1 KGHDR, CDR2 SFDVKD. CDR3 protein: CATSDSIHTGNQPQHF.

The J gene is TRBJ2-6, the V gene TRBV20-1; no DNA is available, so the TRBD1 call from TCRdb remains unchecked. Germline-derived CDR1 and CDR2 are DFQATT and SNEGSKA (reference sequence). The CDR3 sequence is 17 residues long. The CDR3 reads CSASPLGVLSGANVLTF.

The V gene is TRBV20-1, the J gene TRBJ2-1; checking the TCRdb D call of TRBD1 is not possible without DNA. From germline, CDR1 is DFQATT and CDR2 SNEGSKA (reference sequence). The CDR3 has 14 amino acids. This chain's CDR3 is CSASGTYEGNEQFF.

The rearrangement uses TRBV20-1 and TRBJ1-6. This CDR3 has 14 residues. Germline V gene lookup returns CDR1 DFQATT and CDR2 SNEGSKA (reference sequence). CDR3 amino acids: CSARDTVGNSPLHF.

V gene TRBV6-5 combines with J gene TRBJ1-2; the TCRdb D gene call, TRBD1, has no DNA to confirm it. The CDR3 has 15 residues. CDR1 and CDR2 (germline): MNHEY, SVGAGI. This chain's CDR3 is CASSFSGQGGYGYTF.

The rearrangement uses TRBV2 and TRBJ2-3; there is no DNA to check the TCRdb D call of TRBD1. Germline loops: CDR1 SNHLY, CDR2 FYNNEI. The CDR3 sequence is 14 residues long. CDR3 sequence: CASRTAGPPGEQYF.

The V gene is TRBV11-2, the J gene TRBJ1-5; the D call from TCRdb, TRBD1, cannot be confirmed without DNA. The CDR3 loop spans 14 amino acids. Per the germline V gene, CDR1 is SGHAT and CDR2 is FQNNGV. CDR3 region: CASSLVGGNQPQHF.

The gene calls are TRBV25-1 and TRBJ2-3. Germline assignment: CDR1 MGHDK and CDR2 SYGVNS. The CDR3 has 13 amino acids. The CDR3 region is CASSEWSTDTQYF.

The rearrangement links TRBV4-3 to TRBJ2-7; TCRdb proposes TRBD1, but this gene call is untestable without DNA. The CDR3 covers 18 residues. Germline V gene sequence: CDR1 LGHNA, CDR2 YSLEER. CDR3: CASSLLPYPDRAGYEQYF.

CDR3 amino acids: CASSPLAVSYNEQFF. The chain carries TRBV12-3 or TRBV12-4 and TRBJ2-1; TCRdb's D gene call, TRBD2, goes unchecked for lack of DNA. This CDR3 region has 15 residues.

V gene TRBV5-1 combines with J gene TRBJ2-7. Germline CDR1 reads SGHRS; CDR2 reads YFSETQ. This CDR3 is 15 amino acids long. This CDR3 is CASSPYDRPSYEQYF.

The V and J genes are TRBV6-5 and TRBJ2-1; the D call of TRBD2 rests on TCRdb alone, since no DNA is present to check it. CDR1 MNHEY and CDR2 SVGAGI come from the germline V gene. The CDR3 runs 13 residues. CDR3 protein: CASSPSGVSEQFF.